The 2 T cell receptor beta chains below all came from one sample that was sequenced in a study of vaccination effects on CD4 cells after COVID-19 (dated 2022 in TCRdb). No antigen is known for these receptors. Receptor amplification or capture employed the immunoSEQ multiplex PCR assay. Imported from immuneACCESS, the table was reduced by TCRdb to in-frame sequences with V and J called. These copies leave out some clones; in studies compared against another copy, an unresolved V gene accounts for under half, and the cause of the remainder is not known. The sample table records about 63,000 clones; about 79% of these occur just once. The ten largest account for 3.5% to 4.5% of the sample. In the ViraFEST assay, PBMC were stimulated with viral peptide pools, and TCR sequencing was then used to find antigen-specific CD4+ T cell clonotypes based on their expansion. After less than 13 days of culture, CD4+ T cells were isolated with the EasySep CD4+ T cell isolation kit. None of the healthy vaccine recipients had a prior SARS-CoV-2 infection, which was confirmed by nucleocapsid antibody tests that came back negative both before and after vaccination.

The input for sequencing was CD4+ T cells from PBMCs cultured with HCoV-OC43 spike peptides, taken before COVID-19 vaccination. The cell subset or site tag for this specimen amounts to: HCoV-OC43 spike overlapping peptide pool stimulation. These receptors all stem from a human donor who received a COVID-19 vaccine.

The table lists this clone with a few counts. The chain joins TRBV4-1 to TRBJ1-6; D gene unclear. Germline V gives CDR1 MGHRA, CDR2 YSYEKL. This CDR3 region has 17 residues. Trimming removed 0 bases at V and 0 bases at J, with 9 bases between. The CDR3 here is CASSQDTSHSYNSPLHF. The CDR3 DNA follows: TGCGCCAGCAGCCAAGACACTTCACACTCCTATAATTCACCCCTCCACTTT.

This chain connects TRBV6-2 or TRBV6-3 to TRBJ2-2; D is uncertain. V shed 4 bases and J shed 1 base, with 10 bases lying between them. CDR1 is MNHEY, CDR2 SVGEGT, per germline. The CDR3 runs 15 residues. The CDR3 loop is CASSSNNRNTGELFF. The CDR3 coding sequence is TGTGCCAGCAGTTCCAATAACAGGAACACCGGGGAGCTGTTTTTT.